The TCR beta chain under discussion was sequenced for a study of CD8+ T cells in alopecia areata. Overall study context: Grafted skin came from C3H/HeJ donors with spontaneous alopecia (roughly 6-13 months old) and was placed on roughly 7-10-week-old female C3H/HeJ mice. General observations from the study: Between patients, shared TCR sequences were less clear than in mice. This was possibly due in part to HLA diversity in the patient population. Among the cells sequenced in scalp samples are also the resident alphabeta T cells of normal skin. Normal scalp showed lower clonality than lesional scalp, especially alopecia totalis/universalis.

Extraction of RNA preceded its reverse transcription into cDNA, which served as the sequencing template. Assay: immunoSEQ multiplex PCR; the TCRdb copy retains only in-frame clones and omits some. This sample has more than 90,000 clones, each found more than once. In regard to this clone: Its antigen is not identified. The genes and germline here are from mouse. The sequence runs out 4 residues before the end of the CDR3; the remainder is reconstructed from the germline J gene.

The CDR3 totals 14 residues. Germline V gene lookup returns CDR1 NSHNY and CDR2 SYGAGN. The rearrangement uses TRBV13-1 and TRBJ2-1; 8 bases line up with TRBD1. The sequenced sample consisted of lesional skin. This sequence originates from a C3H/HeJ mouse with alopecia areata. Mouse MHC haplotype: H2-k. The part of the CDR3 DNA that was read is TGTGCCAGCAGTGAGACAGGGGATTGGGCT. This codes for CASSETGDWA. The full CDR3 sequence reads CASSETGDWAEQFF.